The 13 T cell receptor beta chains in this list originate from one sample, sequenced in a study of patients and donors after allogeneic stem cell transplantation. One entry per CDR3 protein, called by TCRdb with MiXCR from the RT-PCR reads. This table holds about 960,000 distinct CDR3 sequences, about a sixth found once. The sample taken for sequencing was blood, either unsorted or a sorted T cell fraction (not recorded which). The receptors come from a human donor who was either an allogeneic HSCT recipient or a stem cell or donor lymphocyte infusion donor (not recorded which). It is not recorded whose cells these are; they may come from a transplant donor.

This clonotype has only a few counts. The CDR3, as DNA: TGTGCCAGCAGCGCAAACCCCCGACGGAACACTGAAGCTTTCTTT. As protein: CASSANPRRNTEAFF. This chain connects TRBV9 to TRBJ1-1; D is unresolved. V lost 3 bases, J lost 1 base, and 13 bases lay in between. The CDR3 contains 15 residues. Germline-derived CDR1 and CDR2 are SGDLS and YYNGEE.

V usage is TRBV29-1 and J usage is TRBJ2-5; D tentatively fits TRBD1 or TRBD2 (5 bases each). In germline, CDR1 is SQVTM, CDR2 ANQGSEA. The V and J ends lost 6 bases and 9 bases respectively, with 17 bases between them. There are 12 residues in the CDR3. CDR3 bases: TGCAGCGTCCTAGGGACGGCGGAGGCCCAGTACTTC. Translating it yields CSVLGTAEAQYF.

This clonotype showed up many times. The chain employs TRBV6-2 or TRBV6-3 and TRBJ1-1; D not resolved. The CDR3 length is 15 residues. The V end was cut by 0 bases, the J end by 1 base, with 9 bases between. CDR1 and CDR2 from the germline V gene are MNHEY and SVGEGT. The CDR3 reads CASSYSQNSNTEAFF. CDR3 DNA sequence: TGTGCCAGCAGTTACTCCCAGAATTCGAACACTGAAGCTTTCTTT.

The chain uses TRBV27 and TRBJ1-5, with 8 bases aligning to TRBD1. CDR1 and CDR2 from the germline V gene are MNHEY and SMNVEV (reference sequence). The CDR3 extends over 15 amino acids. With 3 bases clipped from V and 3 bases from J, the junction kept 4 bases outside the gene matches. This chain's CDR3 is CASSFAGGNNQPQHF. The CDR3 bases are TGTGCCAGCAGTTTTGCAGGGGGCAACAATCAGCCCCAGCATTTT.

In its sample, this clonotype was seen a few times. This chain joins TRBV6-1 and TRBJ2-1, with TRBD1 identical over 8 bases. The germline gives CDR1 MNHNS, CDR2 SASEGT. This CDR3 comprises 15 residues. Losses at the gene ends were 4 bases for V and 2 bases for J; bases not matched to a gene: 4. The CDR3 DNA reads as TGTGCCAGCAGTGGACAGGGGTTTGCCTACAATGAGCAGTTCTTC. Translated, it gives CASSGQGFAYNEQFF.

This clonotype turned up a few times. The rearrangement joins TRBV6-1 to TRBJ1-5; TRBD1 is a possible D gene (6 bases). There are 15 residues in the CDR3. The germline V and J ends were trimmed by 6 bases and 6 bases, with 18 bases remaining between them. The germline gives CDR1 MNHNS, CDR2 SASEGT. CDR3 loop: CASRPEGGLSQPQHF. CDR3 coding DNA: TGTGCCAGCAGACCCGAGGGGGGGTTGAGTCAGCCCCAGCATTTT.

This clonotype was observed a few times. CDR3 residues: CASRSGLAGFTEAFF. The CDR3 DNA reads TGTGCCAGCAGGTCGGGTCTGGCTGGTTTCACTGAAGCTTTCTTT. The chain uses TRBV7-2 and TRBJ1-1; D is ambiguous. The CDR3 runs 15 residues. The V gene's germline CDR1 is SGHTA and CDR2 FQGNSA. Trimming shortened V by 6 bases and J by 4 bases, and 18 bases separated the two germline ends.

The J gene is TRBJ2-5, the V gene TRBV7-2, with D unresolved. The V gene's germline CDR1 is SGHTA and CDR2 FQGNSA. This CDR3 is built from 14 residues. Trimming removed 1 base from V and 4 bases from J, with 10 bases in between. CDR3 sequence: CASSLVRNGETQYF. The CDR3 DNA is TGTGCCAGCAGCTTAGTCCGGAACGGAGAGACCCAGTACTTC.

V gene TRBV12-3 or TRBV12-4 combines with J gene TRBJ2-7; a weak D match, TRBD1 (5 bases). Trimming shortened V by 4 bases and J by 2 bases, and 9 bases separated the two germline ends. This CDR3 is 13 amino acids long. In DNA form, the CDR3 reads TGTGCCAGCAGTTACAGGTATGCCTACGAGCAGTACTTC. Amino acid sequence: CASSYRYAYEQYF.

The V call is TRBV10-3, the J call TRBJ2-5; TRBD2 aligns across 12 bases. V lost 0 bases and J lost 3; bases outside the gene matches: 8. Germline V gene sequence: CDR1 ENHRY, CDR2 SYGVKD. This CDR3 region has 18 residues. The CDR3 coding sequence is TGTGCCATCAGTGAGTCAAGACTAGCGGGAGAAGGAAAAGAGACCCAGTACTTC. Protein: CAISESRLAGEGKETQYF.

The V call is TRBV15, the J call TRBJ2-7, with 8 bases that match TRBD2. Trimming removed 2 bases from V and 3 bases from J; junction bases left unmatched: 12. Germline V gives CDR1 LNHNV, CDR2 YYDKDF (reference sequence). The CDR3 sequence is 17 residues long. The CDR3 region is CATSRWDQREYDYEQYF. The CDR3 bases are TGTGCCACCAGCAGATGGGATCAGCGGGAGTATGACTACGAGCAGTACTTC.

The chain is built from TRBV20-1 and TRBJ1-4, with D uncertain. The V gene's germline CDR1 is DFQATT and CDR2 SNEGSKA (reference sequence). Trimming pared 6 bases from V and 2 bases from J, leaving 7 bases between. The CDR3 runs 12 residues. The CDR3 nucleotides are TGCAGTGCGGAATATACTAATGAAAAACTGTTTTTT. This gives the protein CSAEYTNEKLFF.

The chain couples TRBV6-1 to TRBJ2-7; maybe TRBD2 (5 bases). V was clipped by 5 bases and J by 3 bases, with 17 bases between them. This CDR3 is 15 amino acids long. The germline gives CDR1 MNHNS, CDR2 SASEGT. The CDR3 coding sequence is TGTGCCAGCAGTCCCGAATCGGGGTCCCTCTACGAGCAGTACTTC. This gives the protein CASSPESGSLYEQYF.